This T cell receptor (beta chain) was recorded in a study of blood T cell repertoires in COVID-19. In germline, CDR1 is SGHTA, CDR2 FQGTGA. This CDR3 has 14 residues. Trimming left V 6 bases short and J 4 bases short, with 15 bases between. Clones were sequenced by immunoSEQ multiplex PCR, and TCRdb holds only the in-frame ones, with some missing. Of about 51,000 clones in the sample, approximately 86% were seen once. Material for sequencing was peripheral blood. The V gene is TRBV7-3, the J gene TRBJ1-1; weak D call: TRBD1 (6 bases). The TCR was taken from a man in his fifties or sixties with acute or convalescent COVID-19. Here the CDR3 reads CASRETGLATEAFF. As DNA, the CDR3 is TGTGCCAGCAGGGAAACAGGGCTGGCCACTGAAGCTTTCTTT.